This T cell receptor beta chain was found in a study of shared clonotypes between healthy human individuals. About the research overall: Donors, aged 18 to 49, were a couple of women and a few men. A donor's plate count was three for CD4 naive and three for CD4 memory; CD8 naive had two and CD8 memory one.

Naive CD8 cells lacked CD45RO, underwent positive selection for CCR7 and left out terminally differentiated effector memory CD45RA+ cells. The study enrolled healthy HIV-negative adults without recent acute infections or vaccinations as donors. Germline lookup yields CDR1 SGDLS and CDR2 YYNGEE. Trimming took 0 bases from V and 2 from J, leaving 24 bases between them. The CDR3 is 20 amino acids. Sequenced by immunoSEQ multiplex PCR; TCRdb stores in-frame clones only, minus some. In the table there are a few million clones, about 93% of which are singletons. This clonotype was obtained from a man younger than 35 in good health. Some clones in this sample may be carry-over from other donors' samples. The sample consisted of naive CD8+ T cells from PBMCs. The chain joins TRBV9 to TRBJ2-1; D perhaps matches TRBD2 (6 bases). In nucleotides, the CDR3 is TGTGCCAGCAGCGTAGTTTTTAAATGGGACTCAACCCAAACCTACAATGAGCAGTTCTTC. Protein sequence: CASSVVFKWDSTQTYNEQFF.